The 26 T cell receptor beta chains listed next were all sequenced from one sample in a study of PD-1 blockade in mismatch repair-deficient tumors. The protocol was immunoSEQ multiplex PCR, while the TCRdb copy is restricted to in-frame clones and leaves out a portion. The table records 40,000 to 60,000 clones, more than 65% of them present only once. The source material was PBMCs, sampled before pembrolizumab treatment. These receptors all stem from an adult with mismatch repair-deficient cancer.

The chain has TRBV11-2 and TRBJ2-7; TRBD1 or TRBD2 may be the D gene (5 bases each). The V end lost 5 bases, the J end lost 6 bases, and 11 bases lay between the germline ends. The CDR3 consists of 12 residues. The germline gives CDR1 SGHAT, CDR2 FQNNGV. CDR3 in amino acids: CASSRGTGEQYF. DNA for the CDR3: TGTGCCAGCAGCCGGGGCACAGGCGAGCAGTACTTC.

The rearrangement links TRBV19 to TRBJ1-5; TRBD1 agrees at 8 bases. The germline gives CDR1 LNHDA, CDR2 SQIVND (reference sequence). V was pared by 7 bases and J by 2 bases, with 10 bases of the junction left unmatched. This CDR3 has 16 amino acids. The CDR3 DNA sequence: TGTGCCAGTAAAGCCAGGGGGCATGAGGGCAATCAGCCCCAGCATTTT. Translation: CASKARGHEGNQPQHF.

The chain recombines TRBV11-2 with TRBJ1-4; possibly TRBD1 for D (6 bases). CDR1 and CDR2 from the germline V gene are SGHAT and FQNNGV. This CDR3 spans 15 amino acids. Trimming shortened V by 0 bases and J by 7 bases, and 12 bases separated the two germline ends. CDR3 in DNA: TGTGCCAGCAGCTTAGATCTGAGGACAGCTGAAAAACTGTTTTTT. This translates into CASSLDLRTAEKLFF.

J is TRBJ2-3 and V is TRBV7-9, with D unclear. The CDR3 runs to 16 residues. Trimming stripped 5 bases from V and 4 bases from J, with 19 bases between. CDR1 SEHNR and CDR2 FQNEAQ come from the germline V gene (reference sequence). CDR3 residues: CASSPPGSIVSDTQYF. The CDR3, as DNA: TGTGCCAGCAGCCCTCCTGGATCCATTGTCTCAGATACGCAGTATTTT.

This clone was seen only a few times. The CDR3 sequence is CASSWRASGGGNEQFF. CDR3 nucleotide sequence: TGTGCCAGCAGTTGGAGGGCTAGCGGAGGGGGGAATGAGCAGTTCTTC. This chain joins TRBV7-8 and TRBJ2-1; perhaps TRBD2 as D (7 bases). The CDR3 contains 16 residues. Germline V CDR1 and CDR2: SGHVS, FQNEAQ. Deletions cut 6 bases from V and 7 bases from J, with 22 bases between.

The V call is TRBV5-6, the J call TRBJ1-2; D unresolved. Trimming took off 6 bases at V and 4 bases at J, with 16 bases between the two ends. CDR1 is SGHDT and CDR2 is YYEEEE in the germline V gene. The CDR3 length is 14 residues. In DNA form, the CDR3 reads TGTGCCAGCATCCCGCGAGCAATGGTCTATGGCTACACCTTC. Its protein product is CASIPRAMVYGYTF.

V and J are TRBV5-8 and TRBJ2-7; D might be TRBD1 (6 bases). This CDR3 is 16 amino acids long. Per the germline V gene, CDR1 is SGHTS and CDR2 is YDEGEE. The V gene lost 2 bases and the J gene lost 0 bases, with 15 bases spanning the gap. CDR3 loop: CASSFSGTRISYEQYF. In DNA form, the CDR3 reads TGTGCCAGCAGCTTTTCCGGGACACGCATCTCCTACGAGCAGTACTTC.

The chain combines TRBV10-3 with TRBJ1-2, with 8 bases identical to TRBD1. V lost 3 bases and J lost 4; bases outside the gene matches: 4. Germline V gives CDR1 ENHRY, CDR2 SYGVKD. This CDR3 is built from 14 residues. The CDR3 DNA sequence: TGTGCCATCAGTGAACAGGGGGAGGTCTATGGCTACACCTTC. Amino acids: CAISEQGEVYGYTF.

The chain carries TRBV28 and TRBJ1-5; D perhaps matches TRBD1 (5 bases). Germline CDR1 reads MDHEN; CDR2 reads SYDVKM. The CDR3 spans 13 residues. V was clipped by 6 bases and J by 1 base, with 7 bases between them. The CDR3 sequence: CASRWDSNQPQHF. The CDR3 nucleotides are TGTGCCAGCAGGTGGGACAGCAATCAGCCCCAGCATTTT.

This chain joins TRBV6-5 and TRBJ2-7; D gene unclear. Trimming left V 11 bases short and J 0 bases short, with 8 bases between. The CDR3 is 11 residues long. Germline CDR1 is MNHEY and CDR2 is SVGAGI. The CDR3 nucleotides are TGTGCCGCAAAAGACTCCTACGAGCAGTACTTC. Amino acid sequence: CAAKDSYEQYF.

The sample holds a few counts of this clone. This sequence joins TRBV27 and TRBJ1-2; D may be TRBD1 (5 bases). The ends were cut back, 2 bases at V and 5 bases at J, with 9 bases in the middle. CDR1 is MNHEY and CDR2 is SMNVEV in the germline V gene (reference sequence). This CDR3 contains 13 residues. The CDR3 coding sequence is TGTGCCAGCAGTTTAGGGGGAGGGTATGGCTACACCTTC. This encodes CASSLGGGYGYTF.

This chain uses TRBV27 with TRBJ2-7; TRBD1 or TRBD2 may be the D gene (5 bases each). V gave up 0 bases and J gave up 3 bases, with 15 bases separating them. The CDR3 spans 16 residues. The germline V gene has CDR1 MNHEY and CDR2 SMNVEV (reference sequence). The CDR3 DNA sequence: TGTGCCAGCAGTTTATCGATGTGGGACCCAGGCTACGAGCAGTACTTC. Residues: CASSLSMWDPGYEQYF.

The chain recombines TRBV18 with TRBJ2-1; 7 bases align to TRBD1. Germline-derived CDR1 and CDR2 are KGHSH and LQKENI. V was pared by 2 bases and J by 4 bases, with 2 bases of the junction left unmatched. The CDR3 is 14 residues long. The CDR3 nucleotides are TGTGCCAGCTCACCAGGGACAGCGTACAATGAGCAGTTCTTC. Its protein product is CASSPGTAYNEQFF.

This chain uses TRBV28 with TRBJ2-1; TRBD1 is a possible D gene (5 bases). The length of the CDR3 is 12 residues. V was clipped by 4 bases and J by 11 bases, with 12 bases between them. Germline-derived CDR1 and CDR2 are MDHEN and SYDVKM. Here the CDR3 reads CASSSRVVKQFF. CDR3 bases: TGTGCCAGCAGTTCCAGGGTCGTCAAGCAGTTCTTC.

The chain uses TRBV10-3 and TRBJ1-1, with a weak D call TRBD1 (5 bases). V gave up 7 bases and J gave up 1 base, with 16 bases separating them. The CDR3 has 15 amino acids. Germline values: CDR1 ENHRY, CDR2 SYGVKD. The chain's CDR3 is CAITPGGRENTEAFF. CDR3 bases: TGTGCCATCACCCCGGGCGGCAGGGAGAACACTGAAGCTTTCTTT.

This rearrangement joins TRBV7-2 to TRBJ2-7; TRBD2 aligns across 8 bases. Germline V gene sequence: CDR1 SGHTA, CDR2 FQGNSA. The length of the CDR3 is 16 residues. The V gene end was trimmed by 5 bases and the J gene end by 4 bases; junction bases not matched to a gene: 13. The CDR3 is CASSLRGGSGTYEQYF. The CDR3 bases are TGTGCCAGCAGCCTTAGGGGAGGTAGCGGGACGTACGAGCAGTACTTC.

The rearrangement uses TRBV6-5 and TRBJ2-1, with 10 bases matching TRBD2. The CDR3 sequence is 13 residues long. J was trimmed by 7 bases and V by 8 bases; bases with no gene match: 5. The germline V gene encodes CDR1 MNHEY and CDR2 SVGAGI. The CDR3 spells CASFRTSGNEQFF. For the CDR3, the DNA is TGTGCCAGCTTTCGGACTAGCGGAAATGAGCAGTTCTTC.

The genes are TRBV7-8 and TRBJ1-2, with D perhaps TRBD1 (6 bases). Germline CDR1 is SGHVS and CDR2 is FQNEAQ. Between the trimmed V and J ends, which lost 2 bases and 4 bases, there was a span of 29 bases. There are 20 residues in the CDR3. In DNA form, the CDR3 reads TGTGCCAGCAGCTTAACACTGAGCCCGACAGGACCCCCTTCCTTCTATGGCTACACCTTC. Amino acids: CASSLTLSPTGPPSFYGYTF.

The sample holds one count of this clone. This chain uses TRBV6-5 with TRBJ1-1; D unresolved. The germline V gene encodes CDR1 MNHEY and CDR2 SVGAGI. V was shortened by 5 bases and J by 1 base, with 11 bases between the two germline ends. This CDR3 comprises 14 residues. CDR3 in DNA: TGTGCCAGCAGTAGCCCTCGGGGGAACACTGAAGCTTTCTTT. Protein product: CASSSPRGNTEAFF.

The V and J genes are TRBV6-1 and TRBJ2-3; TRBD2 aligns across 11 bases. Germline V CDR1 and CDR2: MNHNS, SASEGT. J gave up 6 bases and V 5 bases, and 7 bases lay outside the gene matches. The CDR3 consists of 15 residues. The CDR3 DNA reads as TGTGCCAGCAGTTCACTAGCGGGAGACGTGGATACGCAGTATTTT. This gives the protein CASSSLAGDVDTQYF.

Only one count was recorded for this clone. The V gene is TRBV7-6, the J gene TRBJ1-1, with D unresolved. Germline CDR1 is SGHVS and CDR2 is FNYEAQ. V lost 6 bases to trimming and J lost 4 bases, with 15 bases between them. The CDR3 runs to 14 residues. The CDR3 sequence is CASRYGNRGTEAFF. The CDR3 DNA sequence: TGTGCCAGCAGATATGGGAACCGGGGCACTGAAGCTTTCTTT. Variable domain in full (rest from reference TRBV7-6 and TRBJ1-1): GAGVSQSPRYKVTKRGQDVALRCDPISGHVSLYWYRQALGQGPEFLTYFNYEAQQDKSGLPNDRFSAERPEGSISTLTIQRTEQRDSAMYRCASRYGNRGTEAFFGQGTRLTVV.

This chain joins TRBV9 and TRBJ2-1; 14 nucleotides line up with TRBD2. Per the germline V gene, CDR1 is SGDLS and CDR2 is YYNGEE. This CDR3 has 15 amino acids. With 4 bases clipped from V and 9 bases from J, the junction kept 6 bases outside the gene matches. CDR3 sequence: CASSSSGTSGGEQFF. CDR3 sequence (DNA): TGTGCCAGCAGCTCTTCCGGGACTAGCGGGGGTGAGCAGTTCTTC.

The chain uses TRBV14 and TRBJ2-3; no reliable D call. The CDR3 has 13 residues. Germline CDR1 SGHDN, CDR2 FVKESK. Trimming shortened V by 1 base and J by 1 base, and 3 bases separated the two germline ends. As DNA, the CDR3 is TGTGCCAGCAGCCAAGGCGGCACAGATACGCAGTATTTT. Its protein product is CASSQGGTDTQYF.

This sequence joins TRBV19 and TRBJ2-1; D tentatively reads TRBD1 or TRBD2 (5 bases each). Trimming cost V 4 bases and J 0 bases, with 31 bases left between them. This CDR3 has 22 residues. Germline V gene lookup returns CDR1 LNHDA and CDR2 SQIVND (reference sequence). CDR3 loop: CASSTYSSRRDLRKSSYNEQFF. The CDR3 DNA reads TGTGCCAGTAGTACCTACAGCTCAAGAAGGGACCTCAGGAAGAGCTCCTACAATGAGCAGTTCTTC.

The gene calls are TRBV6-6 and TRBJ1-2, with TRBD1 as a possible D gene (5 bases). Trimming removed 5 bases from V and 7 bases from J, with 17 bases in between. The germline V gene has CDR1 MNHNY and CDR2 SVGAGI (reference sequence). The CDR3 totals 14 residues. Here the CDR3 DNA reads TGTGCCAGCAGTCCCGGGACGTTCCTGGGTGGCTACACCTTC. This codes for CASSPGTFLGGYTF.

The CDR3 sequence is CASSPDRPHEQYF. The DNA of the CDR3 is TGTGCCAGCAGTCCAGACAGGCCCCACGAGCAGTACTTC. The rearrangement uses TRBV7-9 and TRBJ2-7, with TRBD1 as a possible D gene (6 bases). The CDR3 is 13 residues long. The germline V and J ends were trimmed by 6 bases and 5 bases, with 14 bases remaining between them. The V gene's germline CDR1 is SEHNR and CDR2 FQNEAQ (reference sequence). The whole variable domain, filled in from reference TRBV7-9 and TRBJ2-7, reads DTGVSQNPRHKITKRGQNVTFRCDPISEHNRLYWYRQTLGQGPEFLTYFQNEAQLEKSRLLSDRFSAERPKGSFSTLEIQRTEQGDSAMYLCASSPDRPHEQYFGPGTRLTVT.